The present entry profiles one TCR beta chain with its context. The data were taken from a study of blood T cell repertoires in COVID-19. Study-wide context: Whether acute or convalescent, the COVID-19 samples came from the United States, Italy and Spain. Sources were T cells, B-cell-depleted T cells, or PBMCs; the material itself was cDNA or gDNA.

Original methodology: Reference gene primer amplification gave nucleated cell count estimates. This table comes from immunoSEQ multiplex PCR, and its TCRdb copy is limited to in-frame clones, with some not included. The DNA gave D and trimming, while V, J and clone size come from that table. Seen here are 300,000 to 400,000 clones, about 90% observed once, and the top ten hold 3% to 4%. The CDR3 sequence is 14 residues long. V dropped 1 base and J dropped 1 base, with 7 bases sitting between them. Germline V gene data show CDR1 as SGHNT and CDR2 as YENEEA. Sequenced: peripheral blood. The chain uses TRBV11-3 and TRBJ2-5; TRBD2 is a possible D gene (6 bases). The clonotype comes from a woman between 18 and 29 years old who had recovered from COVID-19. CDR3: CASSLAEGQETQYF. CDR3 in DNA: TGTGCCAGCAGCTTAGCGGAGGGCCAAGAGACCCAGTACTTC. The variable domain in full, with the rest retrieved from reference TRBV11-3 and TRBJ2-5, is EAGVVQSPRYKIIEKKQPVAFWCNPISGHNTLYWYLQNLGQGPELLIRYENEEAVDDSQLPKDRFSAERLKGVDSTLKIQPAELGDSAVYLCASSLAEGQETQYFGPGTRLLVL.